This T cell receptor (beta chain) originates from a study of spatial heterogeneity in lung cancer. Indicated time point: sample taken at primary tumor resection. From tumor, nontumor lung or frozen PBMC, whole RNA was taken unsorted for sequencing. TCRdb re-called the 5' RACE reads through MiXCR, storing one row per CDR3 protein. The repertoire holds about 17,000 distinct CDR3 sequences, with about 19% as singletons. With 6 bases clipped from V and 10 bases from J, the junction kept 12 bases outside the gene matches. The CDR3 covers 14 residues. Germline V gives CDR1 MNHEY, CDR2 SVGAGI. The J gene is TRBJ1-1, the V gene TRBV6-5, with 9 bases identical to TRBD1. The TCR sequence derives from a male donor with early-stage non-small cell lung cancer. Sequenced material: PBMCs, taken at surgery. CDR3 loop: CASRPSGTGFIAFF. In nucleotides, the CDR3 is TGTGCCAGCAGACCCTCCGGGACAGGGTTTATAGCTTTCTTT.